This T cell receptor (beta chain) was found in a study of T cells in Graves' hyperthyroidism and ophthalmopathy. Regions amplified from RNA transcripts were the TCR beta CDR3 regions. TCR CDR3 underwent first-round RT-PCR with the HTBI primer set. TCRdb re-analysed the multiplex PCR reads in MiXCR, keeping a single row per CDR3 protein. The table includes more than 550,000 distinct CDR3 sequences, under 20% detected once. The CDR3 is 15 amino acids. The ends lost 3 bases at V and 6 bases at J; junction bases unmatched: 7. What was sequenced was blood. The V gene is TRBV12-3 or TRBV12-4, the J gene TRBJ1-5; 8 bases are a match to TRBD1. The sequence was collected from a woman aged 50 to 60 with Graves' hyperthyroidism that later progressed to Graves' ophthalmopathy. CDR3 protein: CASSLDREVSQPQHF. Written as DNA, the CDR3 is TGTGCCAGCAGTTTGGACAGGGAAGTCAGTCAGCCCCAGCATTTT.